Listed below are T cell receptor beta chains from one sample, sequenced in a study of blood T cell repertoires in COVID-19. Libraries were prepared by immunoSEQ multiplex PCR; TCRdb keeps only in-frame clonotypes and omits some of them. The sample holds under 450,000 clones, 80% to 85% seen once. Specimen: PBMCs or T cells enriched from blood (not recorded which). The receptors shown here come from a woman in her forties or fifties who had recovered from COVID-19. The CDR3 runs from the conserved cysteine through the conserved F or W. Some rows have no size entry. The others give once, few or many, or a class for an expanded clone.

v_call	clone_size	cdr3_aa
TRBV19	-	CASSMRTGVGEKLFF
TRBV15	once	CATSRDLQYNSPLHF
TRBV4-1	once	CASRHNGQANQPQHF
TRBV7-2	few	CASSLNGDYGYTF
TRBV30	-	CAWGTNREAFF
TRBV6-5	-	CASQGDTENTEAFF
TRBV18	-	CASSTRGKRASWAETQYF
TRBV29-1	-	CSVEQGRGYGYTF
TRBV12-3/TRBV12-4	many	CASTPRSEETQYF
TRBV27	once	CASSDWGEKNTEAFF
TRBV5-4	-	CASSLGGGRNTEAFF
TRBV6-5	-	CASTTQGTYNSPLHF
TRBV21-1	-	CASSRKTSHYSLRNEQFF
TRBV6-5	-	CASIREGLNTIYF
TRBV3-1/TRBV3-2	-	CASSSETGRRETQYF
TRBV15	-	CATSRETSSGTGGEQYF
TRBV3-1/TRBV3-2	-	CASSQPQGGYGNYGYTF
TRBV19	-	CASSIAGTEAFF
TRBV19	-	CASSIGQGGETQYF
TRBV6-2/TRBV6-3	-	CASSTGHYNEQFF
TRBV7-9	-	CASSLMGLAGNTDTQYF
TRBV6-6	once	CASSYSRTANTEAFF
TRBV29-1	-	CSGGQLHTEAFF
TRBV30	few	CAWILSGGYTF
TRBV2	-	CASRGRQTNQPQHF